These T cell receptor beta chains were read from a single sample in a study of blood T cell repertoires in COVID-19. TCRdb's table, derived via immunoSEQ multiplex PCR, lists solely in-frame clones and lacks some. The profile covers some 400,000 clones, with 70% to 90% appearing a single time and about 2.3% taken by the ten largest. Sample: peripheral blood. These receptor sequences come from a woman aged 55-69 years with COVID-19, enrolled during active disease. The CDR3 runs from the conserved cysteine through the conserved F or W. D genes are given only for firm matches. For some rows the clone size is stated as once, few or many, or as a class when expanded; others skip it.

TRBV3-1/TRBV3-2	NA	TRBJ1-2	TRBD1	CASSAQGQGLLGYTF	TGTGCCAGCAGCGCCCAGGGACAGGGATTACTCGGCTACACCTTC
TRBV9	NA	TRBJ1-1	NA	CASSVARRDEAFF	TGTGCCAGCAGCGTAGCTCGCCGCGATGAAGCTTTCTTT
TRBV5-8	NA	TRBJ1-5	NA	CASSFRGAGQPQHF	TGTGCCAGCAGCTTCCGGGGCGCGGGACAGCCCCAGCATTTT
TRBV7-2	NA	TRBJ2-7	TRBD1	CASSRTGANEQYF	TGTGCCAGCAGCCGGACAGGGGCCAACGAGCAGTACTTC
TRBV2	once	TRBJ2-1	TRBD1	CASTGTGLGDEQFF	TGTGCCAGCACCGGGACAGGGTTGGGCGATGAGCAGTTCTTC
TRBV11-2	NA	TRBJ1-6	NA	CASSLRFRGANNSPLHF	TGTGCCAGCAGCTTAAGGTTCCGGGGGGCGAATAATTCACCCCTCCACTTT
TRBV2	NA	TRBJ1-4	NA	CASKRRLATNEKLFF	TGTGCCAGCAAGAGGAGGCTTGCAACTAATGAAAAACTGTTTTTT
TRBV6-4	NA	TRBJ1-1	NA	CASSDPSRQRAFF	TGTGCCAGCAGTGACCCCTCGCGGCAGAGAGCTTTCTTT
TRBV29-1	NA	TRBJ2-2	TRBD2	CSVDPGGVNGELFF	TGCAGCGTTGATCCTGGGGGGGTAAACGGGGAGCTGTTTTTT
TRBV5-4	NA	TRBJ2-7	NA	CASSPQGRTNEQYF	TGTGCCAGCAGCCCCCAGGGCAGGACGAACGAGCAGTACTTC
TRBV7-2	NA	TRBJ1-2	NA	CASSLVFAGTYGYTF	TGTGCCAGCAGCTTAGTCTTTGCGGGGACTTACGGCTACACCTTC
TRBV7-9	once	TRBJ2-5	TRBD1	CASSLIGTGGWETQYF	TGTGCCAGCAGCTTAATAGGGACAGGGGGCTGGGAGACCCAGTACTTC
TRBV27	few	TRBJ2-1	TRBD2	CASRLAGRYNEQFF	TGTGCCAGCAGGCTAGCGGGGAGGTACAATGAGCAGTTCTTC